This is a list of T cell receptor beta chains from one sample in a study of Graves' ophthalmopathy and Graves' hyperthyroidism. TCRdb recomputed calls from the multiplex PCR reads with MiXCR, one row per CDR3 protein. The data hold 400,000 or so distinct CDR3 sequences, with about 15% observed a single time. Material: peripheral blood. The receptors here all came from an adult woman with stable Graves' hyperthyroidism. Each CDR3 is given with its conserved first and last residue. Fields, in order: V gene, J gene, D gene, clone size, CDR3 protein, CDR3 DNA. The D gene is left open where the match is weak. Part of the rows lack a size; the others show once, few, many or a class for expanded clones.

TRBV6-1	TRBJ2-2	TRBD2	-	CASSEATSGGTGELFF	TGTGCCAGCAGTGAAGCGACTAGCGGAGGTACCGGGGAGCTGTTTTTT
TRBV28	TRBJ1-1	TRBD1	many	CASSSPGGGAFF	TGTGCCAGCAGTTCTCCAGGGGGCGGAGCTTTCTTT
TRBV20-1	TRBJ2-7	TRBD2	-	CSARGSGSPPSYEQYF	TGCAGTGCTAGAGGTAGCGGGAGCCCCCCCTCCTACGAGCAGTACTTC
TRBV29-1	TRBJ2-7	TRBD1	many	CSAGGGTGDYEQYF	TGCAGCGCCGGAGGTGGGACAGGAGACTACGAGCAGTACTTC
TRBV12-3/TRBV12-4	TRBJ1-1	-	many	CASSLGQGTEAFF	TGTGCCAGCAGCCTAGGCCAGGGCACTGAAGCTTTCTTT
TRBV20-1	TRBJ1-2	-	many	CSARDRGQEYGYTF	TGCAGTGCTAGAGATCGAGGGCAGGAGTATGGCTACACCTTC
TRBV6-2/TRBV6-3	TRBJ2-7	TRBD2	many	CASSYSILAGGPDSYEQYF	TGTGCCAGCAGTTACTCAATCCTAGCGGGAGGGCCTGACTCCTACGAGCAGTACTTC
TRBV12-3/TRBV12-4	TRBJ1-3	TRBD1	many	CASSRTEWDRGTIYF	TGTGCCAGCAGTCGCACGGAGTGGGACAGGGGTACCATATATTTT
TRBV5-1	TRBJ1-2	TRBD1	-	CASSLFAGGLNYGYTF	TGCGCCAGCAGCTTGTTCGCAGGGGGCCTTAACTATGGCTACACCTTC
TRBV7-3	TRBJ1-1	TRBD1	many	CASSPSNRGRAFF	TGTGCCAGCAGCCCGTCCAACAGGGGGCGAGCTTTCTTT
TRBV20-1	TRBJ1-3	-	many	CSARDTGPGTIYF	TGCAGTGCTAGAGATACAGGTCCGGGCACCATATATTTT
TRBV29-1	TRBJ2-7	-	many	CSVGSGALTYEQYF	TGCAGCGTTGGGTCCGGGGCATTGACCTACGAGCAGTACTTC
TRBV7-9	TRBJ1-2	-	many	CASSLAGRDGYGYTF	TGTGCCAGCAGCTTAGCCGGCAGGGACGGCTATGGCTACACCTTC
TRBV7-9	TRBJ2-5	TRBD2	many	CASTPIGLAGGETQYF	TGTGCCAGCACCCCCATCGGCCTAGCGGGAGGAGAGACCCAGTACTTC
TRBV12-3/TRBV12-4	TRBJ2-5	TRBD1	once	CASSFTGTGETQYF	TGTGCCAGCAGTTTCACCGGGACAGGGGAGACCCAGTACTTC
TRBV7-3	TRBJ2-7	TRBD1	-	CASSLDREEQYF	TGTGCCAGCAGCTTGGACAGGGAGGAGCAGTACTTC
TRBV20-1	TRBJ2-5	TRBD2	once	CSARRLAGVETQYF	TGCAGTGCTCGCCGACTAGCGGGAGTTGAGACCCAGTACTTC
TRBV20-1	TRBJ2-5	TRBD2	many	CSAPPASGRGPQETQYF	TGCAGTGCACCCCCCGCTAGCGGGAGGGGGCCCCAAGAGACCCAGTACTTC
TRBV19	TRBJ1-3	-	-	CASRPGSSGNTIYF	TGTGCCAGTAGACCAGGGAGCTCTGGAAACACCATATATTTT
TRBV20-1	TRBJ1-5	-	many	CSAREVGLWNQPQHF	TGCAGTGCTAGAGAAGTGGGGCTGTGGAATCAGCCCCAGCATTTT